Below, 28 T cell receptor beta chains from the same sample are listed, as sequenced in a study of early T cells in non-severe SARS-CoV-2 infection. TCRdb reprocessed the 5' RACE reads with MiXCR, giving one entry per CDR3 protein. The sample contains some 78,000 distinct CDR3 sequences, less than 15% of which appear only once. Sequencing was carried out using whole blood. Source of these receptors: an adult who was a healthcare worker with PCR-confirmed SARS-CoV-2 infection or an uninfected control (not recorded which).

CDR3 protein: CASRGDKPNTEAFF. CDR3 nucleotides: TGTGCCAGCAGGGGGGACAAGCCGAACACTGAAGCTTTCTTT. This chain uses TRBV11-2 with TRBJ1-1; D possibly corresponds to TRBD1 (6 bases). Trimming took 6 bases from V and 1 from J, leaving 12 bases between them. The germline V gene encodes CDR1 SGHAT and CDR2 FQNNGV. There are 14 residues in the CDR3.

This clonotype was seen ten or more times. DNA for the CDR3: TGTGCCAGCAGCTTTGGGTTCGGACTACCGTACCAAGAGACCCAGTACTTC. Amino acid sequence: CASSFGFGLPYQETQYF. The chain couples TRBV7-2 to TRBJ2-5; the D gene is possibly TRBD2 (6 bases). There are 17 residues in the CDR3. CDR1 and CDR2 (germline): SGHTA, FQGNSA. Trimming took 3 bases from V and 0 from J, leaving 17 bases between them.

V gene TRBV28 combines with J gene TRBJ2-7, with 9 positions matching TRBD1. This CDR3 region has 14 residues. Germline lookup yields CDR1 MDHEN and CDR2 SYDVKM. Trimming at V came to 5 bases and at J to 6 bases, leaving 8 bases not matched to a gene. The CDR3 loop is CASSPGTGYREQYF. The CDR3, as DNA: TGTGCCAGCAGTCCCGGGACAGGGTACCGCGAGCAGTACTTC.

This clonotype showed up many times. V gene TRBV20-1 combines with J gene TRBJ1-1, with no clear D. V gave up 1 base and J gave up 1 base, with 7 bases separating them. This CDR3 contains 13 residues. Germline V gives CDR1 DFQATT, CDR2 SNEGSKA (reference sequence). As DNA, the CDR3 is TGCAGTGCTAGAGCACCCGCGAACACTGAAGCTTTCTTT. Translating gives CSARAPANTEAFF.

The chain couples TRBV4-2 to TRBJ1-2; possibly TRBD1 for D (5 bases). CDR3 size: 15 residues. Trimming removed 1 base at V and 6 bases at J, with 15 bases between. Germline loops: CDR1 LGHNA, CDR2 YNFKEQ. CDR3 bases: TGTGCCAGCAGCCAAGTCGAGCTAGACAGCGATGGCTACACCTTC. It encodes CASSQVELDSDGYTF.

The chain recombines TRBV7-2 with TRBJ1-4, with D possibly matching TRBD1 (5 bases). The germline CDR1 and CDR2 sequences are SGHTA and FQGNSA. The ends were cut back, 5 bases at V and 3 bases at J, with 10 bases in the middle. This CDR3 is 14 amino acids long. Here the CDR3 DNA reads TGTGCCAGCAGCCGCGGGGCAGCTAATGAAAAACTGTTTTTT. Translating gives CASSRGAANEKLFF. Full variable domain (missing parts from reference TRBV7-2 and TRBJ1-4): GAGVSQSPSNKVTEKGKDVELRCDPISGHTALYWYRQSLGQGLEFLIYFQGNSAPDKSGLPSDRFSAERTGGSVSTLTIQRTQQEDSAVYLCASSRGAANEKLFFGSGTQLSVL.

This clonotype was observed many times. The genes are TRBV7-2 and TRBJ1-4; a possible D gene is TRBD1 (6 bases). Between the trimmed V and J ends, which lost 5 bases and 1 base, there was a span of 17 bases. Germline V gene sequence: CDR1 SGHTA, CDR2 FQGNSA. The CDR3 runs 17 residues. The CDR3 sequence is CASSAQRTARTNEKLFF. For the CDR3, the DNA is TGTGCCAGCAGCGCCCAGCGGACAGCCAGAACTAATGAAAAACTGTTTTTT. The full variable domain, its missing parts supplied by reference TRBV7-2 and TRBJ1-4, is GAGVSQSPSNKVTEKGKDVELRCDPISGHTALYWYRQSLGQGLEFLIYFQGNSAPDKSGLPSDRFSAERTGGSVSTLTIQRTQQEDSAVYLCASSAQRTARTNEKLFFGSGTQLSVL.

This clonotype was observed a handful of times. The V gene is TRBV4-1, the J gene TRBJ2-7; maybe TRBD2 (6 bases). The CDR3 is 15 amino acids. Germline-derived CDR1 and CDR2 are MGHRA and YSYEKL. V was pared by 0 bases and J by 0 bases, with 9 bases between. This CDR3 is CASSQERLGSYEQYF. The DNA of the CDR3 is TGCGCCAGCAGCCAAGAAAGACTAGGCTCCTACGAGCAGTACTTC.

For this clonotype: An end of the junction does not agree with germline; a read error may underlie this. The chain has TRBV7-7 and TRBJ2-5; 11 bases agree with TRBD2. Germline V gene lookup returns CDR1 SSHAT and CDR2 FNYEAQ (reference sequence). This CDR3 is built from 15 residues. CDR3 sequence (DNA): TGTGCTAGCAGCTTGGGACTAGCGGAGCAAGAGACCCAGTACTTC. As protein: CASSLGLAEQETQYF.

Many counts were recorded for this clonotype. CDR3 sequence: CASSLSSGVYNEQFF. The CDR3 DNA follows: TGTGCCAGCAGTTTGAGTAGCGGGGTCTACAATGAGCAGTTCTTC. This chain uses TRBV12-3 or TRBV12-4 with TRBJ2-1, with 8 bases lining up with TRBD2. Trimming at V came to 3 bases and at J to 3 bases, leaving 4 bases not matched to a gene. The CDR3 is 15 residues long.

In this sample, this clonotype turned up a few times. This chain connects TRBV9 to TRBJ2-1, with a possible D match to TRBD1 (5 bases). This CDR3 has 16 residues. The germline gives CDR1 SGDLS, CDR2 YYNGEE. Trimming shortened V by 0 bases and J by 0 bases, and 10 bases separated the two germline ends. DNA for the CDR3: TGTGCCAGCAGCGTAGAGGGGTTAAGCTCCTACAATGAGCAGTTCTTC. Translation: CASSVEGLSSYNEQFF.

The J gene is TRBJ1-2, the V gene TRBV6-2 or TRBV6-3, with D unclear. V was clipped by 6 bases and J by 2 bases, with 16 bases between them. The CDR3 runs to 15 residues. Germline V gene lookup returns CDR1 MNHEY and CDR2 SVGEGT. The CDR3 DNA reads TGTGCCAGCAGGGGGATTAACGCTCAGAACTATGGCTACACCTTC. Encoded protein: CASRGINAQNYGYTF.

This clonotype was seen a handful of times. The chain has TRBV7-9 and TRBJ2-2; no definite D call. The length of the CDR3 is 15 residues. V was clipped by 5 bases and J by 0 bases, with 10 bases between them. Germline CDR1 reads SEHNR; CDR2 reads FQNEAQ (reference sequence). CDR3 region: CASSPTGPNTGELFF. In DNA form, the CDR3 reads TGTGCCAGCAGCCCGACTGGTCCGAACACCGGGGAGCTGTTTTTT.

This clonotype appeared a few times. In DNA form, the CDR3 reads TGTGCCAGCAGCCTACCCCTCAGGAACACTGAAGCTTTCTTT. Amino acid sequence: CASSLPLRNTEAFF. V usage is TRBV7-2 and J usage is TRBJ1-1, with D unclear. The CDR3 is 14 residues long. The V end lost 5 bases, the J end lost 1 base, and 11 bases lay between the germline ends. Germline assignment: CDR1 SGHTA and CDR2 FQGNSA.

The rearrangement joins TRBV6-2 or TRBV6-3 to TRBJ2-4; D remains ambiguous. In germline, CDR1 is MNHEY, CDR2 SVGEGT. The length of the CDR3 is 17 residues. V was shortened by 2 bases and J by 0 bases, with 14 bases between the two germline ends. The CDR3 protein is CASSYPRVGLAKNIQYF. The CDR3 DNA follows: TGTGCCAGCAGTTACCCCAGAGTTGGGCTAGCCAAAAACATTCAGTACTTC.

This clonotype was seen only a few times. V usage is TRBV20-1 and J usage is TRBJ1-3; D is unclear. Looked up from germline, CDR1 is DFQATT and CDR2 is SNEGSKA (reference sequence). Trimming cost V 6 bases and J 0 bases, with 12 bases left between them. The CDR3 extends over 14 amino acids. This CDR3 reads CSAQTGISGNTIYF. CDR3 nucleotide sequence: TGCAGTGCCCAGACGGGGATCTCTGGAAACACCATATATTTT.

This clonotype was recorded a few times. The CDR3 region has the DNA TGTGCCAGCAGCTTGTTGTTCCGGACAGGGGGATTCACCGGGGAGCTGTTTTTT. Translated, it gives CASSLLFRTGGFTGELFF. The chain carries TRBV5-6 and TRBJ2-2; TRBD1 agrees at 10 bases. Germline trimming cut 1 base from V and 4 bases from J; bases unmatched to any gene: 10. The CDR3 totals 18 residues. Germline V gene data show CDR1 as SGHDT and CDR2 as YYEEEE.

The V and J genes are TRBV7-9 and TRBJ1-4; TRBD1 agrees at 7 bases. Germline-derived CDR1 and CDR2 are SEHNR and FQNEAQ (reference sequence). V dropped 5 bases and J dropped 7; count of bases not matched to a gene: 7. This CDR3 is built from 14 residues. The CDR3 region is CASSPGTVGEKLFF. CDR3 DNA sequence: TGTGCCAGCAGCCCCGGGACAGTCGGTGAAAAACTGTTTTTT.

In this sample, this clonotype turned up a few times. This chain uses TRBV24-1 with TRBJ2-1; D remains ambiguous. The CDR3 covers 14 residues. With 3 bases removed from V and 10 bases from J, the gap between germline ends came to 15 bases. Germline V gives CDR1 KGHDR, CDR2 SFDVKD. Here the CDR3 DNA reads TGTGCCACCAGTGATCCTGGAAGAACAACAGAGCAGTTCTTC. Translation: CATSDPGRTTEQFF.

This chain uses TRBV28 with TRBJ1-6; possibly TRBD1 for D (5 bases). CDR1 is MDHEN and CDR2 is SYDVKM in the germline V gene. The CDR3 length is 14 residues. V was cut by 2 bases and J by 9 bases, with 11 bases left in between. CDR3 sequence (DNA): TGTGCCAGCAGTTTAGTGGGGGAGGGTTCACCCCTCCACTTT. Protein sequence: CASSLVGEGSPLHF.

This clonotype has a count of ten or more. The genes are TRBV29-1 and TRBJ2-7; D not certain. Trimming took off 6 bases at V and 6 bases at J, with 18 bases between the two ends. The CDR3 is made up of 13 amino acids. Germline CDR1 SQVTM, CDR2 ANQGSEA. The DNA of the CDR3 is TGCAGCGTCCGTTCGCCCCTAGTGGGCGAGCAGTACTTC. The encoded protein is CSVRSPLVGEQYF.

The chain has TRBV19 and TRBJ2-4, with 7 nucleotides matching TRBD1. Trimming removed 4 bases from V and 0 bases from J; junction bases left unmatched: 9. The CDR3 runs 17 residues. The germline V gene encodes CDR1 LNHDA and CDR2 SQIVND (reference sequence). The CDR3 nucleotides read TGTGCCAGTAGTACATGGACAGGCACGCTAGCCAAAAACATTCAGTACTTC. It is translated as CASSTWTGTLAKNIQYF.

This clonotype occurred a few times. This rearrangement joins TRBV19 to TRBJ2-1; 10 positions agree with TRBD2. With V trimmed by 3 bases and J by 0 bases, 5 bases remained unmatched. The CDR3 has 17 amino acids. Germline-derived CDR1 and CDR2 are LNHDA and SQIVND (reference sequence). This chain's CDR3 is CASSMIGLAVSYNEQFF. The CDR3 bases are TGTGCCAGTAGTATGATAGGACTAGCGGTCTCCTACAATGAGCAGTTCTTC.

This clonotype has more than one count but fewer than ten. The chain uses TRBV10-3 and TRBJ2-7; 9 bases fit TRBD1. The CDR3 is 16 amino acids. Germline lookup yields CDR1 ENHRY and CDR2 SYGVKD. Trimming at V came to 3 bases and at J to 6 bases, leaving 12 bases not matched to a gene. The CDR3 DNA reads as TGTGCCATCAGTGAAGGGCGAAGGGGACAGGGACTCGAGCAGTACTTC. This translates into CAISEGRRGQGLEQYF.

This chain uses TRBV12-3 or TRBV12-4 with TRBJ1-1; 9 nucleotides match TRBD1. The CDR3 sequence is 12 residues long. J was trimmed by 12 bases and V by 6 bases; bases with no gene match: 8. The CDR3 DNA follows: TGTGCCAGCAGCCCCGGGACAGGGAAATCTTTCTTT. Its translation: CASSPGTGKSFF.

The chain carries TRBV4-1 and TRBJ2-1, with D unresolved. V lost 2 bases and J lost 7, with 9 bases in between. Germline CDR1 is MGHRA and CDR2 is YSYEKL. CDR3 length: 13 amino acids. The CDR3 DNA is TGCGCCAGCAGCCAAACTACTAAGAATGAGCAGTTCTTC. It encodes CASSQTTKNEQFF.

This clonotype was observed a few times. V usage is TRBV4-1 and J usage is TRBJ1-2, with 8 bases lining up with TRBD1. V was clipped by 0 bases and J by 6 bases; unmatched bases: 12. The germline CDR1 and CDR2 sequences are MGHRA and YSYEKL. The CDR3 spans 17 residues. CDR3 amino acids: CASSQDYRGVGMDGYTF. CDR3 in DNA: TGCGCCAGCAGCCAAGATTACAGGGGGGTCGGTATGGATGGCTACACCTTC.

This clonotype was counted a few times. J is TRBJ1-2 and V is TRBV7-9; 7 positions agree with TRBD1. This CDR3 is 16 amino acids long. Germline V lookup: CDR1 SEHNR, CDR2 FQNEAQ (reference sequence). After removal of 1 base from V and 2 bases from J, the junction contained 7 bases not matched to a gene. This chain's CDR3 is CASSLEGQSSNYGYTF. CDR3 DNA: TGTGCCAGCAGCTTAGAGGGACAGTCCAGCAACTATGGCTACACCTTC.